Below are 15 T cell receptor beta chains sequenced from a single sample in a study of blood T cell repertoires in COVID-19. Repertoires were generated with immunoSEQ multiplex PCR, while TCRdb's copy carries only in-frame clones and drops some. Among under 300,000 clones, around 89% were seen once, and the ten largest hold approximately 9%. Sequenced material: PBMCs or T cells enriched from blood (not recorded which). All receptors derive from a man in his forties who had recovered from COVID-19.

The chain links TRBV10-3 to TRBJ2-5, with D possibly matching TRBD1 (6 bases). Trimming pared 6 bases from V and 1 base from J, leaving 12 bases between. The CDR3 is 14 amino acids. Germline V gene sequence: CDR1 ENHRY, CDR2 SYGVKD. DNA for the CDR3: TGTGCCATCAGATCGACAGGAGCCCAAGAGACCCAGTACTTC. This sequence encodes CAIRSTGAQETQYF.

This chain's CDR3 is CASRGAGPAGTEAFF. CDR3 sequence (DNA): TGTGCCAGCAGGGGGGCTGGGCCGGCGGGCACTGAAGCTTTCTTT. The chain combines TRBV28 with TRBJ1-1; maybe TRBD1 (6 bases). This CDR3 comprises 15 residues. Trimming left V 6 bases short and J 4 bases short, with 18 bases between. Germline CDR1 reads MDHEN; CDR2 reads SYDVKM.

This clone appeared a single time. J is TRBJ1-3 and V is TRBV18; no clear D. The germline V and J ends were trimmed by 3 bases and 0 bases, with 6 bases remaining between them. The CDR3 has 14 amino acids. Germline V lookup: CDR1 KGHSH, CDR2 LQKENI. Here the CDR3 reads CASSPWSSGNTIYF. The CDR3, as DNA: TGTGCCAGCTCACCTTGGAGCTCTGGAAACACCATATATTTT.

This chain uses TRBV3-1 (or the pseudogene TRBV3-2) with TRBJ1-4; TRBD1 might be the D (5 bases). From germline, CDR1 is LGHDT and CDR2 YNNKEL (reference sequence). This CDR3 contains 17 residues. The V end lost 0 bases, the J end lost 6 bases, and 17 bases lay between the germline ends. The CDR3 bases are TGTGCCAGCAGCCAAGATGGGGACCGGGAGGATCATGAAAAACTGTTTTTT. Encoded protein: CASSQDGDREDHEKLFF.

J is TRBJ2-3 and V is TRBV7-9; 7 bases map to TRBD1. Looked up from germline, CDR1 is SEHNR and CDR2 is FQNEAQ (reference sequence). This CDR3 contains 15 residues. V shed 4 bases, J shed 1 base, and the junction held 5 bases outside the gene matches. CDR3 coding DNA: TGTGCCAGCAGCTCCAGCGGACAGGGCACAGATACGCAGTATTTT. Translating gives CASSSSGQGTDTQYF.

This clone was found once. The chain links TRBV5-4 to TRBJ2-1, with D perhaps TRBD1 (6 bases). This CDR3 is 14 amino acids long. The V and J ends lost 0 bases and 8 bases respectively, with 12 bases between them. Germline V gene sequence: CDR1 SGHNT, CDR2 YYREEE (reference sequence). The CDR3 is CASSLGGGADEQFF. In DNA form, the CDR3 reads TGTGCCAGCAGCTTGGGAGGGGGAGCGGATGAGCAGTTCTTC.

The CDR3 spells CASSIPGRATYNEQFF. Here the CDR3 DNA reads TGTGCCAGTAGTATTCCAGGGCGCGCGACCTACAATGAGCAGTTCTTC. V usage is TRBV19 and J usage is TRBJ2-1; D is possibly TRBD1 (5 bases). CDR1 and CDR2 (germline): LNHDA, SQIVND (reference sequence). CDR3 length equals 16 residues. V shed 3 bases and J shed 2 bases, with 14 bases lying between them. Filled out from reference TRBV19 and TRBJ2-1, the complete variable domain reads DGGITQSPKYLFRKEGQNVTLSCEQNLNHDAMYWYRQDPGQGLRLIYYSQIVNDFQKGDIAEGYSVSREKKESFPLTVTSAQKNPTAFYLCASSIPGRATYNEQFFGPGTRLTVL.

The chain is built from TRBV11-3 and TRBJ2-7; D is possibly TRBD1 (6 bases). The ends were cut back, 6 bases at V and 5 bases at J, with 20 bases in the middle. This CDR3 is 15 amino acids long. Germline CDR1 SGHNT, CDR2 YENEEA. The CDR3 DNA is TGTGCCAGCAGTAAGGAACAGGGTTCCTCTCACGAGCAGTACTTC. Protein: CASSKEQGSSHEQYF.

CDR3 sequence: CASRDGANYGYTF. Written as DNA, the CDR3 is TGTGCCAGCAGGGACGGGGCTAACTATGGCTACACCTTC. The rearrangement links TRBV11-2 to TRBJ1-2; D unclear. Trimming removed 6 bases from V and 0 bases from J, with 8 bases in between. The length of the CDR3 is 13 residues. From germline, CDR1 is SGHAT and CDR2 FQNNGV.

This clone occurred a few times. The chain is built from TRBV7-6 and TRBJ1-3; tentative D call: TRBD1 (6 bases). Between the trimmed V and J ends, which lost 1 base and 0 bases, there was a span of 16 bases. Germline values: CDR1 SGHVS, CDR2 FNYEAQ. The CDR3 length is 18 residues. CDR3 protein: CASSLGWGHPSSGNTIYF. For the CDR3, the DNA is TGTGCCAGCAGCTTAGGATGGGGACACCCGAGCTCTGGAAACACCATATATTTT. Looking up the rest from reference TRBV7-6 and TRBJ1-3 gives the full variable domain: GAGVSQSPRYKVTKRGQDVALRCDPISGHVSLYWYRQALGQGPEFLTYFNYEAQQDKSGLPNDRFSAERPEGSISTLTIQRTEQRDSAMYRCASSLGWGHPSSGNTIYFGEGSWLTVV.

This sequence joins TRBV19 and TRBJ1-6, with 8 bases aligning to TRBD1. Germline CDR1 is LNHDA and CDR2 is SQIVND (reference sequence). V was clipped by 7 bases and J by 1 base; unmatched bases: 12. This CDR3 contains 18 residues. The CDR3 is CASNGQGDPRSYNSPLHF. CDR3 DNA: TGTGCCAGTAACGGACAGGGTGACCCAAGATCCTATAATTCACCCCTCCACTTT.

The rearrangement joins TRBV7-6 to TRBJ2-1; TRBD2 aligns across 9 bases. Germline V gene sequence: CDR1 SGHVS, CDR2 FNYEAQ. The CDR3 is 13 amino acids. V lost 6 bases and J lost 10; bases outside the gene matches: 7. CDR3 in amino acids: CASSQSTSGEQFF. The CDR3 DNA reads as TGTGCCAGCAGTCAAAGCACTAGCGGGGAGCAGTTCTTC. The whole variable domain, remainder taken from reference TRBV7-6 and TRBJ2-1, is GAGVSQSPRYKVTKRGQDVALRCDPISGHVSLYWYRQALGQGPEFLTYFNYEAQQDKSGLPNDRFSAERPEGSISTLTIQRTEQRDSAMYRCASSQSTSGEQFFGPGTRLTVL.

This clone was seen ten or more times. The CDR3 DNA sequence: TGTGCCAGCAGCTCACCGGCAGGGGGTAGCTCCTACAATGAGCAGTTCTTC. It codes for CASSSPAGGSSYNEQFF. This chain joins TRBV7-3 and TRBJ2-1, with TRBD1 identical over 7 bases. The CDR3 is made up of 17 amino acids. CDR1 is SGHTA, CDR2 FQGTGA, per germline. The ends lost 4 bases at V and 0 bases at J; junction bases unmatched: 9.

V usage is TRBV6-5 and J usage is TRBJ2-7; no definite D call. Germline V lookup: CDR1 MNHEY, CDR2 SVGAGI. The germline V and J ends were trimmed by 2 bases and 0 bases, with 11 bases remaining between them. The CDR3 runs to 15 residues. The CDR3 DNA follows: TGTGCCAGCAGTTACGACCGCTGGAGCTCCTACGAGCAGTACTTC. Its translation: CASSYDRWSSYEQYF.

The chain uses TRBV5-5 and TRBJ2-6; TRBD1 agrees at 7 bases. Trimming removed 2 bases from V and 0 bases from J; junction bases left unmatched: 8. CDR3 length: 18 residues. Germline lookup yields CDR1 SGHKS and CDR2 YYEKEE (reference sequence). The DNA for the CDR3 is TGTGCCAGCAGCTTTGGAACAGGGGTGAGCTCTGGGGCCAACGTCCTGACTTTC. Translation: CASSFGTGVSSGANVLTF. The full variable domain, in which reference TRBV5-5 and TRBJ2-6 provide the parts outside the CDR3, is DAGVTQSPTHLIKTRGQQVTLRCSPISGHKSVSWYQQVLGQGPQFIFQYYEKEERGRGNFPDRFSARQFPNYSSELNVNALLLGDSALYLCASSFGTGVSSGANVLTFGAGSRLTVL.